This section outlines one T cell receptor beta chain sequence together with its context. After removal of 0 bases from V and 5 bases from J, the junction contained 17 bases not matched to a gene. CDR1 LGHNA and CDR2 YSLEER come from the germline V gene. The CDR3 covers 19 residues. This specimen comes from a study of blood T cell repertoires in COVID-19. The wider study: COVID-19 samples, acute and convalescent, were from the United States, Italy and Spain.

Produced via immunoSEQ multiplex PCR; TCRdb's table is partial and in-frame only. The sample includes approximately 100,000 clones, roughly 86% of them seen just once. This clonotype was obtained from a human donor in a cohort sampled during active COVID-19. This chain links TRBV4-3 with TRBJ2-5, with TRBD2 matching 8 bases. The sequencing sample was made of peripheral blood. This CDR3 reads CASSQDFPQGRGAGETQYF. CDR3 nucleotides: TGCGCCAGCAGCCAAGATTTCCCCCAGGGGCGGGGGGCCGGGGAGACCCAGTACTTC.